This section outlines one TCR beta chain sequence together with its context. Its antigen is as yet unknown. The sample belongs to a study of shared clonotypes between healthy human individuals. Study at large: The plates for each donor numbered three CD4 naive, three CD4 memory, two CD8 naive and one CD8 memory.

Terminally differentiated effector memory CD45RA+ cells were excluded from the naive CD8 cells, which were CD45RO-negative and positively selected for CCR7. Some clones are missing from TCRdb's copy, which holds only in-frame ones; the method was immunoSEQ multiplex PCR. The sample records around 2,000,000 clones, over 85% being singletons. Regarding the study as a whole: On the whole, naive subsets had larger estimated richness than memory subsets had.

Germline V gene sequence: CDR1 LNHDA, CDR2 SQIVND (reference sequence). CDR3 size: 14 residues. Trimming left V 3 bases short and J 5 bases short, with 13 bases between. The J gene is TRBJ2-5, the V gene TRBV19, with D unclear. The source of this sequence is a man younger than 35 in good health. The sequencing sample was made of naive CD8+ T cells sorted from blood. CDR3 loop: CASSIDGVGETQYF. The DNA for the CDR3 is TGTGCCAGTAGTATCGATGGAGTTGGCGAGACCCAGTACTTC. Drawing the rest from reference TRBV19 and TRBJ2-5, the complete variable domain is DGGITQSPKYLFRKEGQNVTLSCEQNLNHDAMYWYRQDPGQGLRLIYYSQIVNDFQKGDIAEGYSVSREKKESFPLTVTSAQKNPTAFYLCASSIDGVGETQYFGPGTRLLVL.